This T cell receptor beta chain was identified during a study of human T cells and chemical hapten exposure. Study overall: From small differences in pooled library volume came most of the variation in per-sample TCR yields. Study findings and constraints: DPC sensitization did not alter TCRs above 1 in 1000 frequency.

This clonotype was counted at least ten times. As yet, its antigen is unknown. V was cut by 5 bases and J by 8 bases, with 13 bases left in between. The CDR3 spans 12 residues. Per germline, CDR1 DFQATT and CDR2 SNEGSKA (reference sequence). Individual cDNA molecules had unique molecular identifiers attached to them by the library. As originally analysed: Samples ranged from roughly 20,000 to 750,000 TCRs, with a median of around 100,000. TCRdb reanalysed the reads using MiXCR and keeps one entry per CDR3 protein. TCRdb, not the original authors, processed these V and J calls. Found here are around 120,000 distinct CDR3 sequences, approximately 9.3% of them singletons; the top ten hold more than 1.3%. Unfractionated whole blood was the source from which total RNA was extracted.

The TCR was taken from a human donor in good health. Some clones in this sample may be carry-over from other donors' samples. Material for sequencing was whole blood. This sequence joins TRBV20-1 and TRBJ2-1; D perhaps matches TRBD2 (5 bases). In DNA, the CDR3 is TGCAGTGCTGAGGGATGGTTCGATGAGCAGTTCTTC. This translates into CSAEGWFDEQFF.